Listed below are T cell receptor beta chains from one sample, sequenced in a study of cytomegalovirus exposure and HLA in healthy donors. Profiled with immunoSEQ multiplex PCR; TCRdb holds only in-frame clones, not every one. The table lists approximately 150,000 clones, roughly 85% of them singletons. The sample comprised PBMCs. The receptors were gathered from a man aged 30 to 45 in good health and CMV-seropositive. Both conserved end residues are part of each CDR3. The D gene is left open where the match is weak. The size entry is marked missing in some rows and otherwise reads once, few, many or a size class.

D	size	J	V	CDR3	DNA
NA	NA	TRBJ1-2	TRBV5-1	CASSLATDRRTPNYGYTF	TGCGCCAGCAGCTTGGCAACCGACAGGCGCACTCCTAACTATGGCTACACCTTC
NA	few	TRBJ1-5	TRBV6-5	CASSHLPAGYQPQHF	TGTGCCAGCAGCCACCTTCCCGCAGGATATCAGCCCCAGCATTTT
TRBD1	NA	TRBJ1-1	TRBV19	CASSKWDRLNTEAFF	TGTGCCAGTAGTAAATGGGACAGACTGAACACTGAAGCTTTCTTT
TRBD1	NA	TRBJ2-5	TRBV12-5	CASALDRGKETQYF	TGTGCTAGTGCCCTCGACAGGGGAAAAGAGACCCAGTACTTC
NA	NA	TRBJ1-3	TRBV4-3	CASSRRVSGNTIYF	TGCGCCAGCAGCCGACGGGTCTCTGGAAACACCATATATTTT
NA	NA	TRBJ1-1	TRBV6-5	CASKLEAWTEAFF	TGTGCCAGCAAGTTAGAGGCGTGGACTGAAGCTTTCTTT
TRBD1	NA	TRBJ2-7	TRBV7-9	CASSLVGTGWFHEQYF	TGTGCCAGCAGCTTAGTCGGGACAGGGTGGTTCCACGAGCAGTACTTC
NA	few	TRBJ2-7	TRBV7-9	CASSRTGNRVVEQYF	TGTGCCAGCAGCCGCACCGGCAACAGGGTAGTCGAGCAGTACTTC
NA	NA	TRBJ1-3	TRBV4-2	CASSQDVAGNGNTIYF	TGTGCCAGCAGCCAAGACGTCGCAGGGAATGGAAACACCATATATTTT
NA	once	TRBJ1-1	TRBV19	CASSTRDTLNTEAFF	TGTGCCAGTAGTACCCGGGACACATTGAACACTGAAGCTTTCTTT
NA	NA	TRBJ1-5	TRBV11-2	CASSFGPTTNQPQHF	TGTGCCAGCAGCTTTGGGCCCACGACCAATCAGCCCCAGCATTTT
TRBD1	NA	TRBJ1-2	TRBV19	CASIDRGRNYGYTF	TGTGCCAGTATCGACAGGGGGAGAAACTATGGCTACACCTTC
NA	NA	TRBJ1-5	TRBV19	CASSRPNYQPQHF	TGTGCCAGTAGTAGGCCCAATTATCAGCCCCAGCATTTT
TRBD2	NA	TRBJ2-7	TRBV27	CASSLRGEGEQYF	TGTGCCAGCAGTTTACGAGGGGAGGGCGAGCAGTACTTC
TRBD1	NA	TRBJ1-6	TRBV27	CASSFRQGAGGSPLHF	TGTGCCAGCAGTTTCAGACAGGGAGCCGGCGGTTCACCCCTCCACTTT
NA	NA	TRBJ2-5	TRBV7-7	CASSPLTNQTQETQYF	TGTGCTAGCAGCCCACTCACTAACCAAACCCAAGAGACCCAGTACTTC
NA	NA	TRBJ1-1	TRBV11-1	CASSSRTVSNTEAFF	TGTGCCAGCAGCTCCCGAACAGTCTCGAACACTGAAGCTTTCTTT
TRBD2	NA	TRBJ2-1	TRBV19	CASSPRSPLGEGEQFF	TGTGCCAGTAGTCCGCGCAGCCCCCTGGGGGAGGGGGAGCAGTTCTTC
NA	NA	TRBJ1-3	TRBV6-1	CASSEVGGNTIYF	TGTGCCAGCAGTGAAGTGGGCGGAAACACCATATATTTT
NA	NA	TRBJ1-6	TRBV5-1	CASSLAQGSDNSPLHF	TGCGCCAGCAGCTTGGCCCAGGGGTCGGATAATTCACCCCTCCACTTT
NA	once	TRBJ1-2	TRBV10-3	CAISEAPRVADYYGYTF	TGTGCCATCAGTGAGGCGCCTAGGGTAGCGGACTACTATGGCTACACCTTC
TRBD2	NA	TRBJ2-2	TRBV4-2	CASSQGLREIIAGELFF	TGTGCCAGCAGCCAAGGTTTGCGGGAGATTATCGCCGGGGAGCTGTTTTTT
NA	NA	TRBJ2-1	TRBV4-2	CASRRESYNEQFF	TGTGCCAGCAGGAGGGAGTCCTACAATGAGCAGTTCTTC
TRBD2	NA	TRBJ2-5	TRBV19	CASSKSGRALETQYF	TGTGCCAGTAGTAAAAGCGGGAGGGCCTTGGAGACCCAGTACTTC
NA	NA	TRBJ1-3	TRBV9	CASSQAGVTNGNTIYF	TGTGCCAGCAGCCAAGCGGGGGTTACGAATGGAAACACCATATATTTT
TRBD2	NA	TRBJ2-1	TRBV6-5	CASSKIAGAYNEQFF	TGTGCCAGCAGTAAAATAGCGGGAGCCTACAATGAGCAGTTCTTC
NA	once	TRBJ2-1	TRBV19	CASSLGLGTSAYNEQFF	TGTGCCAGTAGTTTGGGCCTTGGGACTTCAGCCTACAATGAGCAGTTCTTC
TRBD2	NA	TRBJ2-7	TRBV11-2	CASRSGTSGPYEQYF	TGTGCCAGCAGATCCGGGACTAGCGGACCCTACGAGCAGTACTTC
TRBD1	NA	TRBJ1-2	TRBV7-9	CSSSLAGQGYGYTF	TGTTCCAGCAGCTTAGCGGGACAGGGGTATGGCTACACCTTC
NA	few	TRBJ1-1	TRBV7-2	CASSFRENTEAFF	TGTGCCAGCAGCTTCAGGGAGAACACTGAAGCTTTCTTT
TRBD1	NA	TRBJ2-1	TRBV18	CASSPGTGANEQFF	TGTGCCAGCTCACCAGGGACAGGTGCAAATGAGCAGTTCTTC